A single sample gave rise to the 5 T cell receptor beta chains below, sequenced in a study of shared clonotypes between healthy human individuals. Naive CD8 cells lacked CD45RO, underwent positive selection for CCR7 and left out terminally differentiated effector memory CD45RA+ cells. The method was immunoSEQ multiplex PCR; TCRdb's version includes in-frame clones alone and lacks a portion of them. This sample has over 2 million clones, with about 95% found just once. The specimen was naive CD8+ T cells sorted from blood. These receptor sequences come from a man younger than 30 in good health.

The chain recombines TRBV9 with TRBJ2-3, with 9 nucleotides matching TRBD2. Germline V gene sequence: CDR1 SGDLS, CDR2 YYNGEE. J was trimmed by 4 bases and V by 0 bases; bases with no gene match: 9. This CDR3 is built from 17 residues. The CDR3 protein is CASSVGDSGRMSDTQYF. The CDR3 bases are TGTGCCAGCAGCGTAGGGGATAGCGGGAGAATGTCAGATACGCAGTATTTT.

Comments on this clone: Other DNA sequences from this sample encode an identical CDR3 as well. V and J are TRBV7-2 and TRBJ2-7, with 7 bases matching TRBD2. Trimming took 1 base from V and 0 from J; bases not matched to a gene: 3. The CDR3 length is 15 residues. Germline loops: CDR1 SGHTA, CDR2 FQGNSA. CDR3 DNA: TGTGCCAGCAGCTTAGACGGCGGGAGCTCCTACGAGCAGTACTTC. As protein: CASSLDGGSSYEQYF.

As concerns this clone: Distinct nucleotide sequences in the sample also encode this CDR3. This chain links TRBV9 with TRBJ2-7, with 7 positions matching TRBD2. CDR1 and CDR2 from the germline V gene are SGDLS and YYNGEE. The junction had 4 bases not matched to a gene; V was cut back by 4 bases and J by 3 bases. The CDR3 is made up of 13 amino acids. CDR3 in DNA: TGTGCCAGCAGCCCCTGGGGGGGCTACGAGCAGTACTTC. It specifies CASSPWGGYEQYF. The complete variable domain, with remaining parts taken from reference TRBV9 and TRBJ2-7, reads DSGVTQTPKHLITATGQRVTLRCSPRSGDLSVYWYQQSLDQGLQFLIQYYNGEERAKGNILERFSAQQFPDLHSELNLSSLELGDSALYFCASSPWGGYEQYFGPGTRLTVT.

The gene calls are TRBV6-5 and TRBJ1-4; TRBD1 agrees at 8 bases. V lost 5 bases to trimming and J lost 6 bases; unmatched junction nucleotides: 5. The CDR3 consists of 14 residues. Germline V CDR1 and CDR2: MNHEY, SVGAGI. This CDR3 is CASSPTGAYEKLFF. The CDR3 DNA sequence: TGTGCCAGCAGTCCGACAGGGGCCTATGAAAAACTGTTTTTT.

CDR3 loop: CSVEVLAGVNEQFF. DNA for the CDR3: TGCAGCGTTGAGGTACTAGCGGGAGTCAATGAGCAGTTCTTC. V is TRBV29-1 and J is TRBJ2-1, with TRBD2 matching over 11 bases. CDR3 length: 14 amino acids. J gave up 6 bases and V 3 bases, and 4 bases lay outside the gene matches. Germline CDR1 reads SQVTM; CDR2 reads ANQGSEA.